The rows below give T cell receptor beta chains drawn from one sample of a study of shared clonotypes between healthy human individuals. Libraries were prepared by immunoSEQ multiplex PCR; TCRdb keeps only in-frame clonotypes and omits some of them. The sample yields 850,000 to 1,200,000 clones, about three quarters seen once. The sample comprised memory CD4+ T cells sorted from blood. All receptors derive from a man aged 18 to 30 in good health. CDR3s include the opening cysteine and the closing phenylalanine or tryptophan. The order of the fields is clone size, V gene, J gene, D gene, CDR3 DNA, CDR3 protein. D genes are given only for firm matches. Not all rows give a size; the values are once, few, many and, for expanded clones, a class.

>-|TRBV25-1|TRBJ2-7|-
TGTGCCAGCAGTGAATTGGGAGACGAGCAGTACTTC
CASSELGDEQYF
>-|TRBV30|TRBJ1-2|-
TGTGCCTGGGGTCGGGGGGCTAACTATGGCTACACCTTC
CAWGRGANYGYTF
>-|TRBV7-9|TRBJ2-3|-
TGTGCCAGCAGCTTAGAGGGACAAACAGATACGCAGTATTTT
CASSLEGQTDTQYF
>-|TRBV5-1|TRBJ2-5|TRBD2
TGCGCCAGCAGCTTGGCCGGAGCGGGAGGGCTCGAGACCCAGTACTTC
CASSLAGAGGLETQYF
>-|TRBV15|TRBJ2-7|-
TGTGCCACCAGCAGAGACGCTAGTTCAACTTACGAGCAGTACTTC
CATSRDASSTYEQYF
>once|TRBV27|TRBJ2-7|TRBD1
TGTGCCAGCAGTGCGACAGGGGGCTCCTACGAGCAGTACTTC
CASSATGGSYEQYF
>-|TRBV18|TRBJ1-1|-
TGTGCCAGCTCCTTGAGGAGCATTTCCGCCCCCAACACTGAAGCTTTCTTT
CASSLRSISAPNTEAFF
>-|TRBV27|TRBJ1-6|TRBD1
TGTGCCAGCAGTTTGGGTTCGGGACAGGGTTATTCACCCCTCCACTTT
CASSLGSGQGYSPLHF
>few|TRBV2|TRBJ1-5|-
TGTGCCAGCAGTGAGTCCACGAGCAGGAATCAGCCCCAGCATTTT
CASSESTSRNQPQHF
>-|TRBV18|TRBJ2-1|TRBD2
TGTGCCAGCTCCCCGACTAGCGGGACCAATGAGCAGTTCTTC
CASSPTSGTNEQFF
>few|TRBV7-3|TRBJ1-5|TRBD1
TGTGCCAGCAGCTACTTACACCGGGACAGAAATCAGCCCCAGCATTTT
CASSYLHRDRNQPQHF
>-|TRBV6-1|TRBJ1-3|-
TGTGCCACTTATTCAGGACAGCTCTCTGGAAACACCATATATTTT
CATYSGQLSGNTIYF
>many|TRBV12-1|TRBJ1-5|-
TGTGCCAGCAGCTTTACAGGGGGCCAGCCCCAGCATTTT
CASSFTGGQPQHF
>-|TRBV2|TRBJ1-4|TRBD1
TGTGCCAGCAGATCCGGGACAGGGGATGAAAAACTGTTTTTT
CASRSGTGDEKLFF
>-|TRBV4-3|TRBJ2-7|-
TGCGCCAGCAGCCCACGGCTACTGTTCTCCTACGAGCAGTACTTC
CASSPRLLFSYEQYF
>few|TRBV30|TRBJ2-3|TRBD2
TGTGCCTGGAGGGGAACGGGACTAGCGGGTACCACAGATACGCAGTATTTT
CAWRGTGLAGTTDTQYF
>-|TRBV5-4|TRBJ2-1|-
TGTGCCAGCAGCTGGTTGAGTACCGGTGAGCAGTTCTTC
CASSWLSTGEQFF
>-|TRBV18|TRBJ1-1|TRBD1
TGTGCCAGCTCACCTTACTCACAGGGGAAGAGCACTGAAGCTTTCTTT
CASSPYSQGKSTEAFF
>-|TRBV30|TRBJ1-1|-
TGTGCCTGGAGTCGGACAGCTATGAACACTGAAGCTTTCTTT
CAWSRTAMNTEAFF
>few|TRBV19|TRBJ2-3|-
TGTGCCAGTAGTTCCCTCGCAGATACGCAGTATTTT
CASSSLADTQYF
>-|TRBV28|TRBJ1-2|-
TGTGCCAGCAGCCCGCCGGGCCTAGGGGGCTACACCTTC
CASSPPGLGGYTF
>-|TRBV6-1|TRBJ1-5|TRBD1
TGTGCCAGCCAAGAACAGGGGACCTCTCCAGGGCCCCAGCATTTT
CASQEQGTSPGPQHF
>-|TRBV30|TRBJ2-7|-
TGTGCCTGGAGTTCTCTGAACGAGCAGTACTTC
CAWSSLNEQYF
>-|TRBV7-9|TRBJ2-5|TRBD2
TGTGCCAGCAGCCCGGGGACTAGCGGGGGGGCGGTTCGAGAGACCCAGTACTTC
CASSPGTSGGAVRETQYF
>-|TRBV6-5|TRBJ2-2|TRBD2
TGTGCCAGCAGGCGACTAGCGGGAGGAACCGGGGAGCTGTTTTTT
CASRRLAGGTGELFF
>-|TRBV7-9|TRBJ2-1|-
TGTGCCAGCCTCGAAACAGGGTACAATGAGCAGTTCTTC
CASLETGYNEQFF
>-|TRBV7-2|TRBJ1-1|-
TGTGCCAGCAGCTTAAGGTACAGGGCAAAGAACACTGAAGCTTTCTTT
CASSLRYRAKNTEAFF
>-|TRBV29-1|TRBJ2-1|TRBD2
TGCAGCGTTGATACTAGCGGGAGTTCTCATGAGCAGTTCTTC
CSVDTSGSSHEQFF
>-|TRBV2|TRBJ2-7|TRBD2
TGTGCCAGCAGTGCGAGCGGGAGGGCCTTCGAGCAGTACTTC
CASSASGRAFEQYF
>-|TRBV9|TRBJ2-3|TRBD2
TGTGCCAGCAGCCCCCGGGAGCGGGGGTCATGGGATACGCAGTATTTT
CASSPRERGSWDTQYF
>-|TRBV15|TRBJ2-2|TRBD1
TGTGCCACCAGCAGAGAAGCAACCTCAGGGGGCGGTTTGGGCACCGGGGAGCTGTTTTTT
CATSREATSGGGLGTGELFF
>-|TRBV2|TRBJ1-2|-
TGTGCCAGCAGTGATTCAGGGAGGGATACCGAGCCGAACTATGGCTACACCTTC
CASSDSGRDTEPNYGYTF
>few|TRBV6-6|TRBJ1-5|TRBD1
TGTGCCAGCAGTCCGTCAGGGGGACGGAATCAGCCCCAGCATTTT
CASSPSGGRNQPQHF
>-|TRBV6-1|TRBJ2-7|-
TGTGCCAGCAGTGAAGTACAGAGCTACGAGCAGTACTTC
CASSEVQSYEQYF
>-|TRBV7-6|TRBJ1-5|-
TGTGCCAGCAGCCAGTCGGTGATTCAGCCCCAGCATTTT
CASSQSVIQPQHF
>-|TRBV11-1|TRBJ1-2|-
TGTGCCAGCAGCTTAGGCTCAGGCGCCGTGGTCTACACCTTC
CASSLGSGAVVYTF
>-|TRBV5-4|TRBJ2-5|TRBD2
TGTGCCAGCAGCTTGATTCGGGGGGTCCAAGAGACCCAGTACTTC
CASSLIRGVQETQYF
>-|TRBV18|TRBJ2-7|TRBD1
TGTGCCAGCTCACCCCGAGGACAGGGCGAAGAGCAGTACTTC
CASSPRGQGEEQYF
>-|TRBV5-1|TRBJ2-3|TRBD2
TGCGCCAGCAGGGGTCTGGCTAGCGGGGGTGCAGATACGCAGTATTTT
CASRGLASGGADTQYF
>few|TRBV5-1|TRBJ1-1|-
TGCGCCAGCAGCTTGGGGGTGACGAACACTGAAGCTTTCTTT
CASSLGVTNTEAFF
>-|TRBV10-3|TRBJ2-7|TRBD2
TGTGCCATCAGCGGACTAGCGGGGTCCTCCTACGAGCAGTACTTC
CAISGLAGSSYEQYF
>-|TRBV10-1|TRBJ1-5|-
TGCGCCAGTCAGATTGGAAGTGGGGAGCCCCAGCATTTT
CASQIGSGEPQHF
>-|TRBV4-1|TRBJ1-1|-
TGCGCCAGCAGCCAAGATCCCCCAAGGACCACTGAAGCTTTCTTT
CASSQDPPRTTEAFF
>few|TRBV7-9|TRBJ1-1|-
TGTGCCAGCAGCTCGCGGGGACGGATGAACACTGAAGCTTTCTTT
CASSSRGRMNTEAFF
>-|TRBV6-1|TRBJ1-2|TRBD1
TGTGCCAGCGGAGCCTTGAAACAGGGGGCGCATGGCTACACCTTC
CASGALKQGAHGYTF
>-|TRBV5-1|TRBJ2-2|-
TGCGCCAGCAGCTTGGACGGGGAAGTGGGGCTGTTTTTT
CASSLDGEVGLFF
>-|TRBV5-1|TRBJ2-1|TRBD2
TGCGCCAGCAGCCTAGGGACTAGCGGGAGTCAGAGCTATGAGCAGTTCTTC
CASSLGTSGSQSYEQFF
>-|TRBV5-3|TRBJ1-3|-
TGTGCCAGAAGCTTCATTGCGGGGGTGAGGGGAAACACCATATATTTT
CARSFIAGVRGNTIYF
>once|TRBV7-8|TRBJ2-7|TRBD1
TGTGCCAGCAGCTTGAGGACAGGGGGTTACGAGCAGTACTTC
CASSLRTGGYEQYF
>few|TRBV9|TRBJ1-5|-
TGTGCCAGCAGCTTTCCGGGCCCAACTGCTCATAGCAATCAGCCCCAGCATTTT
CASSFPGPTAHSNQPQHF
>-|TRBV15|TRBJ2-7|-
TGTGCCACCAGCAGGGTAACCGGGACGGCCTACGAGCAGTACTTC
CATSRVTGTAYEQYF
>-|TRBV28|TRBJ2-7|TRBD1
TGTGCCAGCAGTCAGGGACAGGAAACCTACGAGCAGTACTTC
CASSQGQETYEQYF
>-|TRBV7-2|TRBJ2-2|-
TGTGCCAGCAGGGGGATTACAGGGATCAGAACCGGGGAGCTGTTTTTT
CASRGITGIRTGELFF
>few|TRBV19|TRBJ1-2|-
TGTGCCAGCTCCAAGGGGCAGGGGAAAGGCTACACCTTC
CASSKGQGKGYTF
>few|TRBV28|TRBJ1-4|-
TGTGCCAGCAGCCAAACCGGGACGGATGAAAAACTGTTTTTT
CASSQTGTDEKLFF
>-|TRBV6-1|TRBJ1-5|TRBD1
TGTGCCAGCAGTGTAAGGCCCGGGACAGGGGGCATGGAGCAGCCCCAGCATTTT
CASSVRPGTGGMEQPQHF
>-|TRBV6-1|TRBJ2-1|-
TGTGCCAGCAGTGAAAACCAGGTAGCTCAGTATGAGCAGTTCTTC
CASSENQVAQYEQFF